These T cell receptor beta chains were read from a single sample in a study of T-cell reconstitution after alpha-beta-depleted transplantation in children. From the PCR reads, TCRdb called clonotypes with MiXCR, one entry per CDR3 protein. This table has about 300,000 distinct CDR3 sequences, around 10% appearing once. Sequencing was performed on PBMCs, taken before TCRalphabeta/CD19-depleted stem cell transplant. These receptors all come from a boy less than two years old with acute myeloid leukemia, due to receive a stem cell transplant. The CDR3 runs from the conserved cysteine through the conserved F or W. Fields, in order: D gene, J gene, clone size, V gene, CDR3 protein, CDR3 DNA. A D gene is named only where the DNA matches it firmly. Clone size is shown for a subset of rows, as once, few, many or a class of expanded clone.

D: TRBD1
J: TRBJ1-4
size: many
V: TRBV7-9
CDR3: CASSFSRGGEKLFF
DNA: TGTGCCAGCAGCTTCTCCAGGGGGGGGGAAAAACTGTTTTTT

D: TRBD1
J: TRBJ2-7
size: many
V: TRBV12-3/TRBV12-4
CDR3: CASSFWVGTGAAYEQYF
DNA: TGTGCCAGCAGTTTTTGGGTCGGGACAGGTGCCGCCTACGAGCAGTACTTC

D: NA
J: TRBJ1-1
size: NA
V: TRBV25-1
CDR3: CASSRRGLAEAFF
DNA: TGTGCCAGCAGCCGGCGGGGGTTAGCTGAAGCTTTCTTT

D: NA
J: TRBJ2-7
size: many
V: TRBV28
CDR3: CASRHRSSYEQYF
DNA: TGTGCCAGCAGGCACAGGAGCTCCTACGAGCAGTACTTC

D: TRBD1
J: TRBJ1-2
size: many
V: TRBV6-5
CDR3: CASSYGTGKSTF
DNA: TGTGCCAGCAGTTATGGGACAGGGAAGAGCACCTTC

D: NA
J: TRBJ2-3
size: many
V: TRBV28
CDR3: CASSSPLGTDTQYF
DNA: TGTGCCAGCAGTTCGCCCCTAGGCACAGATACGCAGTATTTT

D: TRBD2
J: TRBJ2-1
size: many
V: TRBV11-3
CDR3: CASSLDGGLAGYNEQFF
DNA: TGTGCCAGCAGCTTAGATGGTGGACTAGCGGGCTACAATGAGCAGTTCTTC

D: NA
J: TRBJ2-5
size: NA
V: TRBV27
CDR3: CASSLERGETQYF
DNA: TGTGCCAGCAGTTTAGAGAGGGGAGAGACCCAGTACTTC

D: NA
J: TRBJ2-7
size: NA
V: TRBV18
CDR3: CASSPLGLYEQYF
DNA: TGTGCCAGCTCACCACTGGGGCTTTACGAGCAGTACTTC

D: TRBD2
J: TRBJ2-1
size: many
V: TRBV4-2
CDR3: CASSQAGGSYNEQFF
DNA: TGTGCCAGCAGCCAAGCGGGAGGATCCTACAATGAGCAGTTCTTC

D: NA
J: TRBJ2-1
size: many
V: TRBV4-3
CDR3: CASSQMTLGNEQFF
DNA: TGCGCCAGCAGCCAAATGACCTTGGGGAATGAGCAGTTCTTC

D: NA
J: TRBJ2-1
size: few
V: TRBV28
CDR3: CASRPGYNEQFF
DNA: TGTGCCAGCAGACCAGGGTACAATGAGCAGTTCTTC

D: NA
J: TRBJ2-7
size: many
V: TRBV27
CDR3: CASSLSRTPTYEQYF
DNA: TGTGCCAGCAGTTTATCGCGTACACCTACCTACGAGCAGTACTTC

D: NA
J: TRBJ2-7
size: many
V: TRBV30
CDR3: CAWSVQRSNEQYF
DNA: TGTGCCTGGAGTGTACAAAGGTCCAACGAGCAGTACTTC

D: NA
J: TRBJ2-6
size: NA
V: TRBV12-3/TRBV12-4
CDR3: CASSLGIGGSGANVLTF
DNA: TGTGCCAGCAGTTTAGGGATAGGGGGCTCTGGGGCCAACGTCCTGACTTTC

D: NA
J: TRBJ1-6
size: NA
V: TRBV7-9
CDR3: CASSPSAHSPLHF
DNA: TGTGCCAGCAGCCCCTCAGCGCATTCACCCCTCCACTTT

D: TRBD1
J: TRBJ2-2
size: many
V: TRBV24-1
CDR3: CATSDWGQTFNTGELFF
DNA: TGTGCCACCAGTGATTGGGGACAGACTTTTAACACCGGGGAGCTGTTTTTT

D: NA
J: TRBJ2-3
size: NA
V: TRBV19
CDR3: CASSFRPDTQYF
DNA: TGTGCCAGTAGTTTCAGGCCAGATACGCAGTATTTT

D: NA
J: TRBJ2-2
size: many
V: TRBV5-1
CDR3: CASSFISSLNTGELFF
DNA: TGCGCCAGCAGCTTTATTAGCAGCTTGAACACCGGGGAGCTGTTTTTT

D: NA
J: TRBJ1-4
size: many
V: TRBV25-1
CDR3: CASSDPGRINEKLFF
DNA: TGTGCCAGCAGTGATCCGGGCAGGATTAATGAAAAACTGTTTTTT

D: NA
J: TRBJ2-1
size: NA
V: TRBV11-2
CDR3: CASSLRQRKDNEQFF
DNA: TGTGCCAGCAGCTTAAGACAGAGAAAGGACAATGAGCAGTTCTTC

D: TRBD2
J: TRBJ2-1
size: NA
V: TRBV20-1
CDR3: CSARLGRGAYNEQFF
DNA: TGCAGTGCTAGACTGGGTCGGGGGGCCTACAATGAGCAGTTCTTC

D: NA
J: TRBJ2-7
size: many
V: TRBV20-1
CDR3: CSARQGSYEQYF
DNA: TGCAGTGCTAGACAGGGCTCCTACGAGCAGTACTTC

D: NA
J: TRBJ2-2
size: many
V: TRBV9
CDR3: CASSPGKANTGELFF
DNA: TGTGCCAGCAGCCCGGGAAAGGCGAACACCGGGGAGCTGTTTTTT

D: TRBD2
J: TRBJ2-7
size: many
V: TRBV25-1
CDR3: CASSDGLAGGLNEQYF
DNA: TGTGCCAGCAGTGATGGACTAGCGGGAGGACTAAACGAGCAGTACTTC

D: TRBD1
J: TRBJ2-2
size: many
V: TRBV9
CDR3: CASSQRDRFNTGELFF
DNA: TGTGCCAGCAGTCAGAGGGACAGGTTCAACACCGGGGAGCTGTTTTTT

D: NA
J: TRBJ1-5
size: NA
V: TRBV5-1
CDR3: CASSPTGCPNQPQHF
DNA: TGCGCCAGCAGTCCCACAGGGTGCCCTAATCAGCCCCAGCATTTT

D: NA
J: TRBJ2-2
size: many
V: TRBV5-1
CDR3: CASSLEGNTGELFF
DNA: TGCGCCAGCAGCTTGGAGGGAAACACCGGGGAGCTGTTTTTT

D: TRBD1
J: TRBJ2-7
size: many
V: TRBV27
CDR3: CASSSGTGLEQYF
DNA: TGTGCCAGCAGTTCCGGGACAGGGCTCGAGCAGTACTTC

D: NA
J: TRBJ2-2
size: many
V: TRBV28
CDR3: CASLSLTGELFF
DNA: TGTGCCAGCCTCTCACTCACCGGGGAGCTGTTTTTT

D: NA
J: TRBJ2-5
size: few
V: TRBV11-2
CDR3: CASSLVRTHKETQYF
DNA: TGTGCCAGCAGCTTAGTAAGGACTCATAAAGAGACCCAGTACTTC

D: TRBD1
J: TRBJ1-1
size: many
V: TRBV7-3
CDR3: CASSPRQGAPEAFF
DNA: TGTGCCAGCAGCCCGCGACAGGGGGCACCTGAAGCTTTCTTT